This T cell receptor (beta chain) was identified during a study of blood T cell dynamics during melanoma immunotherapy. Indicated time point: pre-treatment baseline. Repertoires were generated with immunoSEQ multiplex PCR, while TCRdb's copy carries only in-frame clones and drops some. The data show a few thousand clones, with around 97% seen just once and roughly 1.6% held by the top ten. Germline V CDR1 and CDR2: PRHDT, FYEKMQ (reference sequence). V lost 0 bases to trimming and J lost 6 bases; unmatched junction nucleotides: 3. The CDR3 totals 14 residues. The sample consisted of effector memory CD8+ T cells from blood, taken from a patient treated with checkpoint blockade. The origin of this receptor is a human donor with melanoma. This sequence joins TRBV13 and TRBJ2-3; TRBD1 aligns across 7 bases. Written as DNA, the CDR3 is TGTGCCAGCAGCTTAGGGACAGGGTTGGATACGCAGTATTTT. Its protein is CASSLGTGLDTQYF.